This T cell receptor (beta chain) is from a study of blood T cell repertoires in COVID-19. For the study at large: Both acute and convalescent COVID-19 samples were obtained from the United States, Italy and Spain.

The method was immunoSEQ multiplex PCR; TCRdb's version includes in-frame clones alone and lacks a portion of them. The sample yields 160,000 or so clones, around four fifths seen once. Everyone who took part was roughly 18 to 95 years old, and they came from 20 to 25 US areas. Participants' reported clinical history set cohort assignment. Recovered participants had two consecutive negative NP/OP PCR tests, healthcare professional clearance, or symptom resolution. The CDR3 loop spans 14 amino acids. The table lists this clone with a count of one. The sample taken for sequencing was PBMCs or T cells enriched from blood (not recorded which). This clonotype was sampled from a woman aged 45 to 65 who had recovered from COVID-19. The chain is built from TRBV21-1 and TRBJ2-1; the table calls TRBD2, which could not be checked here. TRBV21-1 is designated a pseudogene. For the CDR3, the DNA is TGTGCCAGCAGAACCCCCACTACCTACAATGAGCAGTTCTTC. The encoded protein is CASRTPTTYNEQFF.